Listed below are T cell receptor beta chains from one sample, sequenced in a study of cytomegalovirus exposure and HLA in healthy donors. Assay: immunoSEQ multiplex PCR; the TCRdb copy retains only in-frame clones and omits some. The profile covers 110,000 or so clones, with about 85% appearing a single time and roughly 2% taken by the ten largest. Sequenced material: PBMCs. The origin of the receptors is a woman in her 30s in good health and CMV-seronegative. CDR3s include the opening cysteine and the closing phenylalanine or tryptophan. A D gene is named only where the DNA matches it firmly. Not every row has a clone size; where given, it reads once, few, many or a size class.

CDR3	DNA	D	J	V	length	size
CAWGLRDTRLEQYF	TGTGCCTGGGGTCTTCGCGACACAAGGCTGGAGCAGTACTTC	-	TRBJ2-7	TRBV30	14	-
CASSLSTGAFEKLFF	TGTGCCAGCAGTTTGTCGACAGGGGCTTTTGAAAAACTGTTTTTT	TRBD1	TRBJ1-4	TRBV27	15	-
CASSYRLAGVDTQYF	TGTGCCAGCAGCTACCGACTAGCGGGGGTGGATACGCAGTATTTT	TRBD2	TRBJ2-3	TRBV7-2	15	-
CASSDSSERADDEQYF	TGTGCCAGCAGTGATAGCAGCGAGCGTGCCGATGACGAGCAGTACTTC	-	TRBJ2-7	TRBV2	16	-
CASSWTGASSAFF	TGCGCCAGCAGCTGGACAGGGGCGTCTTCAGCTTTCTTT	TRBD1	TRBJ1-1	TRBV4-1	13	-
CSVASGEMEAFF	TGCAGCGTTGCCTCGGGAGAAATGGAAGCTTTCTTT	-	TRBJ1-1	TRBV29-1	12	-
CASRQPPTGPWFYGYTF	TGTGCAAGTCGCCAACCCCCGACAGGGCCCTGGTTCTATGGCTACACCTTC	-	TRBJ1-2	TRBV12-2	17	-
CASRRTGNYNEQFF	TGCGCCAGCAGGCGGACAGGGAACTACAATGAGCAGTTCTTC	TRBD1	TRBJ2-1	TRBV5-1	14	-
CASSVAPTSEAFF	TGTGCCAGCAGCGTAGCCCCTACCTCCGAAGCTTTCTTT	-	TRBJ1-1	TRBV9	13	once
CASSLWGILAGGEDTQYF	TGTGCCAGCAGCTTATGGGGAATACTAGCGGGGGGCGAAGATACGCAGTATTTT	TRBD2	TRBJ2-3	TRBV11-2	18	medium-sized